The entry below describes one T cell receptor (beta chain). Production of TCR beta cDNA used 400 to 650 ng total RNA together with a constant-region primer. Libraries of TCR beta came from three nested multiplex PCR rounds with slightly modified ARM-PCR. Rounds one and two of PCR, each of 10 cycles, were primed with TRBV1-TRBV30 forward primers and a C-beta reverse primer. TCRdb called the multiplex PCR reads again in MiXCR, with one record for every CDR3 protein. The table lists 330,000 or so distinct CDR3 sequences, less than 65% of them singletons. This record belongs to a study of tumor-infiltrating lymphocytes in primary liver carcinoma. Study details: The patients comprised men and women between the ages of 30 and 69 years.

Blood RNA originated from unsorted whole blood, with germline DNA additionally extracted. V was cut by 3 bases and J by 0 bases, with 9 bases left in between. This CDR3 has 14 residues. Germline V CDR1 and CDR2: SGHRS, YFSETQ. This TCR derives from a man between 40 and 49 years old with primary liver carcinoma and hepatitis B virus infection. The gene calls are TRBV5-1 and TRBJ1-1; D unresolved. The sample comprised peripheral blood. CDR3 residues: CASSSQHMNTEAFF. The CDR3 nucleotides are TGCGCCAGCAGCTCACAACATATGAACACTGAAGCTTTCTTT.